The rows below give T cell receptor beta chains drawn from one sample of a study of blood T cell repertoires in COVID-19. Data came from immunoSEQ multiplex PCR; TCRdb stores just in-frame clones and leaves some out. The sample holds about 140,000 clones, roughly 79% seen once. Sequenced input: PBMCs or T cells enriched from blood (not recorded which). The receptors were gathered from a woman in her 50s who had recovered from COVID-19. Each CDR3 is given with its conserved first and last residue. The D gene is left open where the match is weak. Clone size is given for some rows only: seen once, a few or many times, or a class if the clone is expanded.

d_call	clone_size	v_call	j_call	cdr3_aa	cdr3_nt
NA	NA	TRBV6-5	TRBJ2-5	CASSYGRTRETQYF	TGTGCCAGCAGTTACGGCCGGACTCGGGAGACCCAGTACTTC
NA	NA	TRBV7-9	TRBJ1-2	CASSSPRNYGYTF	TGTGCCAGCAGCTCACCTCGGAACTATGGCTACACCTTC
NA	NA	TRBV9	TRBJ1-1	CASSVVEPRGNTEAFF	TGTGCCAGCAGCGTAGTGGAGCCCCGGGGGAACACTGAAGCTTTCTTT
NA	NA	TRBV7-3	TRBJ2-1	CASSLTAAVYNEQFF	TGTGCCAGCAGCTTAACGGCTGCAGTCTACAATGAGCAGTTCTTC
NA	once	TRBV27	TRBJ1-6	CASSLRQGWRSPLHF	TGTGCCAGCAGTTTAAGGCAGGGGTGGAGGTCACCCCTCCACTTT
NA	NA	TRBV5-6	TRBJ1-1	CASNPSGIWGEAFF	TGTGCCAGCAATCCAAGCGGGATTTGGGGTGAAGCTTTCTTT
NA	NA	TRBV29-1	TRBJ1-2	CSVENGGYGYTF	TGCAGCGTTGAAAACGGGGGATATGGCTACACCTTC
TRBD1	NA	TRBV19	TRBJ1-6	CASTPRQGSYNSPLHF	TGTGCCAGTACCCCTCGACAGGGCTCCTATAATTCACCCCTCCACTTT
TRBD2	NA	TRBV9	TRBJ2-2	CASSYPGTSGTGELFF	TGTGCCAGCAGCTACCCCGGGACTAGTGGCACCGGGGAGCTGTTTTTT
TRBD1	NA	TRBV7-9	TRBJ2-5	CASSGRTRTGEETQYF	TGTGCCAGCAGCGGACGAACACGGACAGGCGAAGAGACCCAGTACTTC
TRBD2	NA	TRBV6-1	TRBJ2-1	CASSEAGSAGASNEQFF	TGTGCCAGCAGTGAAGCGGGATCGGCGGGAGCATCCAATGAGCAGTTCTTC
NA	NA	TRBV11-1	TRBJ2-1	CASSLNSRTDYNEQFF	TGTGCCAGCAGCTTAAATAGCCGCACTGATTACAATGAGCAGTTCTTC
TRBD1	NA	TRBV7-9	TRBJ2-2	CASSFRDSTGELFF	TGTGCCAGCAGCTTCCGGGACAGCACCGGGGAGCTGTTTTTT
NA	NA	TRBV11-2	TRBJ1-2	CASSLDDSFPYGYTF	TGTGCCAGCAGCTTAGATGACAGTTTTCCCTATGGCTACACCTTC
TRBD1	once	TRBV11-3	TRBJ2-5	CASSERGGAKETQYF	TGTGCCAGCAGCGAACGAGGGGGCGCGAAGGAGACCCAGTACTTC
NA	NA	TRBV6-5	TRBJ1-4	CASSYTGFDEKLFF	TGTGCCAGCAGTTACACAGGCTTCGATGAAAAACTGTTTTTT
TRBD2	once	TRBV7-3	TRBJ2-1	CASSFGLAGINEQFF	TGTGCCAGCAGCTTTGGGCTAGCGGGAATCAATGAGCAGTTCTTC
NA	NA	TRBV29-1	TRBJ1-2	CSVEDLANYGYTF	TGCAGCGTTGAAGATCTAGCTAACTATGGCTACACCTTC
TRBD1	NA	TRBV9	TRBJ2-7	CASSSGQGSFYEQYF	TGTGCCAGCAGCTCCGGACAGGGTAGTTTCTACGAGCAGTACTTC
TRBD2	NA	TRBV28	TRBJ2-2	CASSSHRSTGTSGLRELFF	TGTGCCAGCAGTTCCCACCGATCCACAGGGACTAGCGGGTTACGGGAGCTGTTTTTT
NA	NA	TRBV13	TRBJ2-7	CASSSLGVAGSYEQYF	TGTGCCAGCAGCTCCCTCGGCGTTGCGGGCTCCTACGAGCAGTACTTC
TRBD2	NA	TRBV24-1	TRBJ2-1	CATSGNSGQTYNEQFF	TGTGCCACCAGTGGTAATAGCGGGCAAACCTACAATGAGCAGTTCTTC
NA	NA	TRBV11-3	TRBJ2-6	CASSLGYSIRPGANVLTF	TGTGCCAGCAGCTTAGGGTACAGTATTAGGCCTGGGGCCAACGTCCTGACTTTC
NA	NA	TRBV12-5	TRBJ2-1	CAASQGYLNEQFF	TGTGCTGCTAGTCAGGGATACCTCAATGAGCAGTTCTTC
NA	NA	TRBV7-2	TRBJ1-6	CASSQGRGYNSPLHF	TGTGCCAGCAGCCAGGGCCGGGGGTATAATTCACCCCTCCACTTT
NA	NA	TRBV9	TRBJ2-7	CASSPRLPSYEQYF	TGTGCCAGCAGCCCCCGACTCCCCTCCTACGAGCAGTACTTC
TRBD1	NA	TRBV28	TRBJ1-2	CASSPLGQGLGGYTF	TGTGCCAGCAGTCCACTGGGACAGGGTTTAGGAGGCTACACCTTC
TRBD1	NA	TRBV9	TRBJ1-1	CASSGGTGVTEAFF	TGTGCCAGCAGCGGCGGGACAGGGGTCACTGAAGCTTTCTTT
TRBD1	NA	TRBV5-6	TRBJ1-5	CASRKTGVSNQPQHF	TGTGCCAGCAGGAAGACAGGGGTTAGCAATCAGCCCCAGCATTTT
TRBD2	NA	TRBV18	TRBJ2-3	CASSPRLAGGTDTQYF	TGTGCCAGCTCACCAAGACTAGCGGGAGGGACAGATACGCAGTATTTT
NA	few	TRBV11-3	TRBJ1-6	CASSLDLGLGGSPLHF	TGTGCCAGCAGCTTAGATCTAGGCCTTGGCGGTTCACCCCTCCACTTT
NA	few	TRBV28	TRBJ1-1	CASSLSGGNTEAFF	TGTGCCAGCAGTTTATCGGGAGGTAACACTGAAGCTTTCTTT
NA	NA	TRBV2	TRBJ1-4	CASSAGIFEKLFF	TGTGCCAGCAGTGCGGGGATTTTTGAAAAACTGTTTTTT
TRBD2	NA	TRBV9	TRBJ2-1	CASSSLAGGYNEQFF	TGTGCCAGCAGCTCACTAGCGGGGGGCTACAATGAGCAGTTCTTC
NA	NA	TRBV12-5	TRBJ1-1	CASGNRAKRTEAFF	TGTGCTAGTGGCAACAGGGCTAAACGCACTGAAGCTTTCTTT
NA	few	TRBV25-1	TRBJ1-2	CASKSGNPGGYTF	TGTGCCAGCAAATCAGGGAACCCTGGAGGCTACACCTTC
NA	NA	TRBV27	TRBJ1-2	CASSGGYGYTF	TGTGCCAGCAGTGGAGGGTATGGCTACACCTTC
TRBD2	NA	TRBV14	TRBJ2-1	CASSQEKLAGVTHYNEQFF	TGTGCCAGCAGCCAAGAAAAACTAGCGGGGGTGACTCACTACAATGAGCAGTTCTTC
NA	many	TRBV4-1	TRBJ2-2	CASRGRGNTGELFF	TGCGCCAGCAGGGGCCGGGGGAACACCGGGGAGCTGTTTTTT
NA	NA	TRBV18	TRBJ1-5	CASSPPGPTGNQPQHF	TGTGCCAGCTCACCACCGGGGCCAACGGGCAATCAGCCCCAGCATTTT